The clone carrying this T cell receptor (beta chain) was seen at least ten times. Its specificity is unknown. This entry is derived from a study of molecular identifiers for immune sequencing clone quantification. Study-level findings and limits: Over 97% of CMV-specific effector molecules, but under 1% of naive ones, were in clones above 20 copies.

Libraries of naive CD8 cells were prepared from roughly 18,000 to 920,000 sorted cells using 10%, 30% or 50% RNA. V was clipped by 4 bases and J by 2 bases, with 18 bases between them. The CDR3 is 17 residues long. Germline V CDR1 and CDR2: KGHSH, LQKENI. Bulk TCR libraries used previously described methods and listed TCR primers. TCRdb called the PCR reads again in MiXCR, with one record for every CDR3 protein. Here the sample spans more than 95,000 distinct CDR3 sequences, more than 20% being singletons. The sample consisted of naive CD8+ T cells from blood, with Jurkat cell RNA spiked in. Specified subset: FACS-sorted CD8+CD4-CCR7+CD45RA+ naive T cells. The TCR comes from a human donor in good health. Some libraries in this study had Jurkat cell RNA spiked in. V usage is TRBV18 and J usage is TRBJ1-5, with D possibly TRBD1 on 6 matching bases. Here the CDR3 DNA reads TGTGCCAGCTCACAAGAGGACAGCCCCGAAGGCAATCAGCCCCAGCATTTT. It encodes CASSQEDSPEGNQPQHF.